A selection of T cell receptor beta chains follows, all from one sample in a study of a mutant IDH1 vaccine in newly diagnosed glioma. The antigens for these receptors are not known. The repertoire was sequenced with immunoSEQ multiplex PCR; TCRdb's copy has only in-frame clones and lacks some. The sample lists about 65,000 clones, approximately 81% occurring once. The material was PBMCs, obtained from a glioma patient whose treatment included an IDH1 peptide vaccine. The origin of the receptors is a man aged 25-45 years with glioma. The CDR3 runs from the conserved cysteine through the conserved F or W. The D gene is left open where the match is weak. Clone size is given for some rows only: seen once, a few or many times, or a class if the clone is expanded.

clone size,V gene,J gene,D gene,CDR3 DNA,CDR3 protein
.,TRBV6-1,TRBJ2-3,TRBD1,TGTGCCAGCAGCCTGACAGGGGCTAGCACAGATACGCAGTATTTT,CASSLTGASTDTQYF
.,TRBV10-3,TRBJ2-1,.,TGTGCCATCAGTGAGCTGGGGGATGAGCAGTTCTTC,CAISELGDEQFF
.,TRBV5-1,TRBJ2-1,TRBD1,TGCGCCAGCAGCTTGGCCGGACAGGGGTCCAATGAGCAGTTCTTC,CASSLAGQGSNEQFF
.,TRBV10-1,TRBJ2-1,.,TGCGCCAGCAATCACGGGAATGAGCAGTTCTTC,CASNHGNEQFF
.,TRBV4-1,TRBJ2-2,TRBD2,TGCGCCAGCAGCCAAGGCGGCGGCTCTAGCGGGGGACCCGTCACCGGGGAGCTGTTTTTT,CASSQGGGSSGGPVTGELFF
.,TRBV7-9,TRBJ1-4,TRBD1,TGTGCCAGCAGCTCTCACGCATGGACAGGGGTAAATGAAAAACTGTTTTTT,CASSSHAWTGVNEKLFF
.,TRBV5-6,TRBJ2-7,.,TGTGCCAGCAGCTTGCTTTCGGGACCCCCCTACGAGCAGTACTTC,CASSLLSGPPYEQYF
few,TRBV28,TRBJ2-7,TRBD1,TGTGCCAGCAGTTTAAGACAGGGAAGGCACGAGCAGTACTTC,CASSLRQGRHEQYF
.,TRBV9,TRBJ1-2,TRBD1,TGTGCCAGCAGCGGTTACAGGGGCCCCAACTATGGCTACACCTTC,CASSGYRGPNYGYTF
few,TRBV6-4,TRBJ1-1,.,TGTGCCAGCAGTGAGACAGAGAACACTGAAGCTTTCTTT,CASSETENTEAFF
.,TRBV4-2,TRBJ2-1,TRBD2,TGTGCCAGCAGCCAAGATCGGGGGCTAGCGGGTAGCAATGAGCAGTTCTTC,CASSQDRGLAGSNEQFF
few,TRBV19,TRBJ1-5,.,TGTGCCAGTAGTATTCAGGCTAATCAGCCCCAGCATTTT,CASSIQANQPQHF
.,TRBV7-9,TRBJ1-5,.,TGTGCCAGCAGCTTCGCGGACAGAAGCAATCAGCCCCAGCATTTT,CASSFADRSNQPQHF
.,TRBV15,TRBJ2-3,.,TGTGCCACCAGCAGACCACGGGACTTCACCGATACGCAGTATTTT,CATSRPRDFTDTQYF
.,TRBV5-6,TRBJ1-1,.,TGTGCCAGCAGCTTGGAGGTAAGGGGCACTGAAGCTTTCTTT,CASSLEVRGTEAFF
.,TRBV19,TRBJ2-1,.,TGTGCCAGTAGTATAGCGGGAAGGGGGGGCATCAATGAGCAGTTCTTC,CASSIAGRGGINEQFF
.,TRBV2,TRBJ2-4,TRBD2,TGTGCCAGCAGAGCACCGGGACTAGCGGGGGGGCAGTTGGCCAAAAACATTCAGTACTTC,CASRAPGLAGGQLAKNIQYF
.,TRBV5-1,TRBJ2-5,.,TGCGCCAGCAGCTTTCAGGGTGACCAAGAGACCCAGTACTTC,CASSFQGDQETQYF
.,TRBV7-6,TRBJ2-3,.,TGTGCCAGCACCCTAGGCGTCCAGGCAGATACGCAGTATTTT,CASTLGVQADTQYF
.,TRBV9,TRBJ2-3,TRBD2,TGTGCCAGCAGCGTGGGAGCGGGGGGGCCCGCAGATACGCAGTATTTT,CASSVGAGGPADTQYF
.,TRBV14,TRBJ2-7,TRBD2,TGTGCCAGCAGCCAAGGGACGTACTGGGGGGAGGGCTACGAGCAGTACTTC,CASSQGTYWGEGYEQYF
.,TRBV7-2,TRBJ1-2,TRBD1,TGTGCCAGCAGCTTAGGTGGGACAGTACAATATGGCTACACCTTC,CASSLGGTVQYGYTF
.,TRBV4-1,TRBJ2-6,TRBD1,TGCGCCAGCAGCCAAGTGGTAGAGGGGGCGGCTGGGGCCAACGTCCTGACTTTC,CASSQVVEGAAGANVLTF
.,TRBV30,TRBJ1-2,.,TGTGCCTGGAAGGGGGATAGCTATGGCTACACCTTC,CAWKGDSYGYTF
.,TRBV4-1,TRBJ1-4,.,TGCGCCAGCAGCCAAGATCTAGGCAGGAATAATGAAAAACTGTTTTTT,CASSQDLGRNNEKLFF
.,TRBV5-4,TRBJ1-3,.,TGTGCCAGCAGCTTGGCTAGCTGGGGGCTCGGAAACACCATATATTTT,CASSLASWGLGNTIYF
.,TRBV7-8,TRBJ2-7,TRBD1,TGTGCCAGCAGCTCAGGACCGAAGACAGGGATGTACGAGCAGTACTTC,CASSSGPKTGMYEQYF
.,TRBV7-8,TRBJ2-7,.,TGTGCCAGCAGCTTAGGCACAAACTACGAGCAGTACTTC,CASSLGTNYEQYF
.,TRBV11-2,TRBJ1-2,.,TGTGCCAGCAGCTTAGGGACCGGTTCGGGCTATGGCTACACCTTC,CASSLGTGSGYGYTF
.,TRBV11-2,TRBJ2-1,.,TGTGCCAGCAAACCCGGGGGTACTTACAATGAGCAGTTCTTC,CASKPGGTYNEQFF
.,TRBV5-4,TRBJ1-1,.,TGTGCCAGCAGGCATGCTCGAGGGCGCGTGAGAGGATACAACACTGAAGCTTTCTTT,CASRHARGRVRGYNTEAFF
.,TRBV6-5,TRBJ2-1,TRBD2,TGTGCCAGCAGTTACAGCGGGGGTAACAATGAGCAGTTCTTC,CASSYSGGNNEQFF
once,TRBV30,TRBJ2-1,TRBD2,TGTGCCTGGAGTGTAAACGGGAGGAATGAGCAGTTCTTC,CAWSVNGRNEQFF
few,TRBV11-3,TRBJ2-1,.,TGTGCCAGCAGCACCGGGACGAGCTCCTACAATGAGCAGTTCTTC,CASSTGTSSYNEQFF
.,TRBV19,TRBJ1-4,.,TGTGCCAGTGTTAGGAGGGACCGCACTAATGAAAAACTGTTTTTT,CASVRRDRTNEKLFF
.,TRBV2,TRBJ2-3,.,TGTGCCAGCAGTGGGTACTTCACAGATACGCAGTATTTT,CASSGYFTDTQYF
.,TRBV13,TRBJ2-3,.,TGTGCCAGCAGCTTAGAGACAGTCACAGATACGCAGTATTTT,CASSLETVTDTQYF
.,TRBV9,TRBJ2-2,.,TGTGCCAGCAGCGTAGCATCGAGACACCTCACCGGGGAGCTGTTTTTT,CASSVASRHLTGELFF
.,TRBV7-2,TRBJ2-5,.,TGTGCCAGCAGCTTAGTAGCCGGGGGCATAAAGACCCAGTACTTC,CASSLVAGGIKTQYF
.,TRBV27,TRBJ2-7,.,TGTGCCAGCAGTTTAAAGGGAGGCAGGAACTCCTACGAGCAGTACTTC,CASSLKGGRNSYEQYF
.,TRBV5-1,TRBJ1-1,TRBD1,TGCGCCAGCAGGAATACAGGGGGCGCCGGGACGTTAGGGACCACTGAAGCTTTCTTT,CASRNTGGAGTLGTTEAFF
.,TRBV6-5,TRBJ1-2,.,TGTGCCAGCAGGTCAACAGGGAAACCGGTCTATGGCTACACCTTC,CASRSTGKPVYGYTF
.,TRBV7-6,TRBJ2-1,.,TGTGCCAGCAGCTTAGCCGGGGGTCTAAACAATGAGCAGTTCTTC,CASSLAGGLNNEQFF
.,TRBV19,TRBJ1-5,.,TGTGCCAGTAGTCCGACGGTAAGCAATCAGCCCCAGCATTTT,CASSPTVSNQPQHF
.,TRBV2,TRBJ2-6,.,TGTGCCAGCACGGCAAACCCCTCTGGGGCCAACGTCCTGACTTTC,CASTANPSGANVLTF